The sequence of this T cell receptor (beta chain) was determined in a study of human T cells and chemical hapten exposure. Study-level findings and limits: Expanded TCRs made up significantly more big CDR3 similarity clusters than controls did.

This clonotype was observed many times. Its target is not known. Documented time point: patch test 1, 2 weeks after DPC sensitization. Treatment of the sample: therapeutic diphenylcyclopropenone sensitization with weekly scalp DPC. Germline loops: CDR1 SQVTM, CDR2 ANQGSEA. The V segment lost 1 base and the J segment 6 bases; nucleotides outside the gene matches: 2. CDR3 size: 13 residues. Individual cDNA molecules had unique molecular identifiers attached to them by the library. TCRdb called the RACE reads again in MiXCR, with one record for every CDR3 protein. The repertoire includes a few hundred thousand distinct CDR3 sequences, roughly 4.8% of them detected once, and under 3% sits in the top ten.

V usage is TRBV29-1 and J usage is TRBJ1-2; 10 bases align to TRBD1. This specimen consisted of whole blood, obtained in connection with sensitization to the hapten diphenylcyclopropenone (DPC). The clonotype was recovered from a woman in her forties or fifties with alopecia areata. Some clones in this sample may be carry-over from other donors' samples. In DNA form, the CDR3 reads TGCAGCGTTGAAGGACAGGGGGCGGATGGCTACACCTTC. It is translated as CSVEGQGADGYTF.